The present entry profiles one T cell receptor (beta chain) with its context. Its binding antigen is unknown. Base-call qualities are not available, and no considerably larger clone is one nucleotide away. This entry comes from a study of Ad26.COV2.S vaccination and SARS-CoV-2 variants (dated by TCRdb to the early 2020s). Context from the whole study: TCRbeta repertoire sequencing served as the tool for gauging how specific and how broad the SARS-CoV-2-reactive T cell receptors were following Ad26.COV2.S vaccination. A total of approximately 30 samples were included in the TCR-sequenced set, comprising around 19 Ad26.COV2.S vaccine recipients, 5 placebo recipients and 8 SARS-CoV-2 convalescent individuals. The paper's findings and limits, for the study overall: The authors noted that the TCR breadth and depth analyses may have underestimated total T cell responses. Compared with placebo recipients, Ad26.COV2.S recipients showed higher spike-specific TCR breadth (P = 0.0014). Comparable non-spike TCR breadth was observed between vaccine and placebo recipients, consistent with only spike being contained in the vaccine. Substantial breadth of spike-specific CD8+ and CD4+ T cell responses was reported after vaccination.

TCRbeta CDR3 regions were sequenced with the immunoSEQ Assay. After extraction, genomic DNA underwent amplification by bias-controlled multiplex PCR, followed by high-throughput sequencing. In the source study's methods: To quantify the absolute abundance of each unique TCRbeta CDR3 region, sequences were collapsed and filtered. T cell fraction was estimated by normalizing TCRbeta template counts to usable DNA, with usable DNA measured through amplification of reference genes found in all nucleated cells. Repertoire TCRs were annotated as SARS-CoV-2-specific when V gene, CDR3 amino acid sequence and J gene were exactly matched to a known reactive TCR set. MIRA supplied the reference SARS-CoV-2 TCR set, which was filtered for enrichment in COVID-19-positive ImmuneCODE repertoires so that public or cross-reactive TCRs were removed. Drawing on the MIRA antigens, annotated TCRs were analysed further at the level of specific ORF or position within ORF. Breadth was defined as annotated unique rearrangements over total unique productive rearrangements; depth was the summed frequency of those rearrangements. TCR breadth was compared between groups using two-sided Wilcoxon rank-sum tests. Held by TCRdb, this immuneACCESS table contains in-frame sequences only and omits some clones. Under half of the omission traces to an unresolved V gene where checked; the cause of the rest is unknown. D and trimming were read from the DNA, whereas the V and J calls and clone size are those reported in that table. Across this sample there are some 350,000 clones, with about 90% seen only once. In total, the top ten clones hold around 4% of the sample.

This specimen's time point label, interpreted: individuals recovered from natural SARS-CoV-2 infection. The source was peripheral blood, collected after recovery from COVID-19. The sequence came from a human donor who had recovered from COVID-19.

The DNA reads as follows: TGTGCCAGCAGCTTAGGCGGCGACTACGAGCAGTACTTC. It translates as CASSLGGDYEQYF. The chain employs TRBV13 and TRBJ2-7, with the D gene uncertain. V is reduced by 0 bases and J by 3 bases, leaving a spacing of 6 bases between them. From the cysteine through the phenylalanine, the CDR3 covers 13 amino acids. The entry retains the CDR3 DNA only, 39 bases that are in frame from base 1. As encoded in the germline V gene (reference sequence), CDR1 is PRHDT while CDR2 is FYEKMQ.